The rows below give T cell receptor beta chains drawn from one sample of a study of blood T cell repertoires in COVID-19. The assay was immunoSEQ multiplex PCR, and TCRdb's table has in-frame clones only and misses some. The sample comprises under 150,000 clones, roughly nine tenths of which are singletons, and roughly 4.8% rests with the top ten. The material sequenced was peripheral blood. Receptors originate from a man between 60 and 70 years old with COVID-19, enrolled during active disease. CDR3s include the opening cysteine and the closing phenylalanine or tryptophan. A D gene is named only where the DNA matches it firmly. Clone sizes are given selectively: once, few, many, or a class where the clone is expanded.

abundance,d_gene,j_gene,v_gene,CDR3nt,CDR3aa
NA,NA,TRBJ2-7,TRBV10-2,TGCGCCAGCAGTCACTACGGTGGGTACGAGCAGTACTTC,CASSHYGGYEQYF
NA,TRBD1,TRBJ2-1,TRBV9,TGTGCCAGCAGCTTGGGACAGTGGCACAATGAGCAGTTCTTC,CASSLGQWHNEQFF
NA,NA,TRBJ2-5,TRBV7-9,TGTGCCAGCAGTCTCGCAGGGGTTAGCCCACAAGGAGAGACCCAGTACTTC,CASSLAGVSPQGETQYF
NA,NA,TRBJ1-3,TRBV11-2,TGTGCCAGCAGCTTAGATATTCGTGGAAACACCATATATTTT,CASSLDIRGNTIYF
few,TRBD1,TRBJ1-2,TRBV5-1,TGCGCCAGCAGCGTTATTCTGACAGGGCGTGATGGCTACACCTTC,CASSVILTGRDGYTF
NA,NA,TRBJ1-1,TRBV7-6,TGTGCCAGCAGCTTCCTTCAGGGCACTGAAGCTTTCTTT,CASSFLQGTEAFF
NA,TRBD1,TRBJ2-7,TRBV2,TGTGCCAGCCGGGGGACAGGGTATGATGGAGAGTACTTC,CASRGTGYDGEYF
NA,TRBD1,TRBJ2-7,TRBV6-5,TGTGCCAGCAGCCCGAGACAGGGTCCCCACGAGCAGTACTTC,CASSPRQGPHEQYF
NA,NA,TRBJ2-7,TRBV19,TGTGCCAGTAGTCCGTCCCCACCACAGGGTTACGAGCAGTACTTC,CASSPSPPQGYEQYF
NA,NA,TRBJ2-2,TRBV10-2,TGCGCCAGCAGTGAGCTAGGGGAGGCCGGGGAGCTGTTTTTT,CASSELGEAGELFF
NA,TRBD2,TRBJ2-5,TRBV9,TGTGCCAGCAGCCCCCGGGACTACCCGCAAGAGACCCAGTACTTC,CASSPRDYPQETQYF
NA,TRBD2,TRBJ2-1,TRBV4-1,TGCGCCAGCAGCCAAGACAGTCAAGCGGGAGATAGGAATGAGCAGTTCTTC,CASSQDSQAGDRNEQFF
NA,NA,TRBJ2-2,TRBV19,TGTGCCAGTAGGCGGAACACCGGGGAGCTGTTTTTT,CASRRNTGELFF
NA,TRBD2,TRBJ2-3,TRBV4-3,TGCGCCAGCAGCCAAGAGAGAGCGGGAGGGCCCACAGATACGCAGTATTTT,CASSQERAGGPTDTQYF
NA,NA,TRBJ1-2,TRBV11-2,TGTGCCAGCAGCTTTAACGGGCGGACATACTCTGACTATGGCTACACCTTC,CASSFNGRTYSDYGYTF
NA,NA,TRBJ2-1,TRBV10-3,TGTGCCATCAGTGAGTCAGTCGCGAGCGCGCTTGAGCAGTTCTTC,CAISESVASALEQFF
NA,NA,TRBJ2-1,TRBV24-1,TGTGCCACCAGTAACACCAGGGTATCGAGCGATGAGCAGTTCTTC,CATSNTRVSSDEQFF
many,NA,TRBJ1-1,TRBV5-1,TGCGCCAGCAGCTTAGTAGAGATGAACACTGAAGCTTTCTTT,CASSLVEMNTEAFF
NA,NA,TRBJ2-2,TRBV7-3,TGTGCCAGCAGCTTTTCTTCGGGAACCGGGGAGCTGTTTTTT,CASSFSSGTGELFF
NA,NA,TRBJ1-3,TRBV28,TGTGCCAGCAACAAAAACAGAGACTCTGGAAACACCATATATTTT,CASNKNRDSGNTIYF
NA,TRBD1,TRBJ1-2,TRBV6-5,TGTGCCAGCAGTTACAAATGGACAGGGGATGGCTACACCTTC,CASSYKWTGDGYTF
NA,TRBD1,TRBJ2-5,TRBV7-8,TGTGCCAGCAGCTCATCGGGACAGATCCAAGAGACCCAGTACTTC,CASSSSGQIQETQYF
NA,NA,TRBJ1-1,TRBV5-4,TGTGCCAGCAGCTCGGGTGTGGTTAACACTGAAGCTTTCTTT,CASSSGVVNTEAFF
NA,TRBD2,TRBJ2-3,TRBV5-1,TGCGCCAGCAGCTTGGGCGGGGGTTTTGATACGCAGTATTTT,CASSLGGGFDTQYF
NA,TRBD1,TRBJ2-2,TRBV10-1,TGCGCCAGCAGACAGGGGGCCACCGGGGAGCTGTTTTTT,CASRQGATGELFF
NA,TRBD2,TRBJ2-3,TRBV27,TGTGCCAGCAGTTTAAAATACCGACTAGCGGCTCCCCACACAGATACGCAGTATTTT,CASSLKYRLAAPHTDTQYF
NA,NA,TRBJ2-3,TRBV24-1,TGTGCCACCAGTGATTTCAGAGGGACAGATACGCAGTATTTT,CATSDFRGTDTQYF
NA,TRBD1,TRBJ2-7,TRBV24-1,TGTGCCACCAGTGACCAGGACAGGGGGAACGAGCAGTACTTC,CATSDQDRGNEQYF
NA,NA,TRBJ2-3,TRBV7-2,TGTGCCAGCAGCTTAGCTATCACAGATACGCAGTATTTT,CASSLAITDTQYF
once,TRBD1,TRBJ2-7,TRBV6-6,TGTGCCAGCAGTCCTCCGGACAGGGTTGACGAGCAGTACTTC,CASSPPDRVDEQYF
NA,NA,TRBJ1-5,TRBV19,TGTGCCAGTAGTATTTCAGACAAGGGGTATAGCAATCAGCCCCAGCATTTT,CASSISDKGYSNQPQHF
NA,NA,TRBJ1-1,TRBV3-1/TRBV3-2,TGTGCCAGCAGCCAAGAAAATGTACAGAACACTGAAGCTTTCTTT,CASSQENVQNTEAFF
once,TRBD1,TRBJ2-7,TRBV2,TGTGCCAGCAGTCGGGACAGCCAGACCTACGAGCAGTACTTC,CASSRDSQTYEQYF
NA,NA,TRBJ2-3,TRBV20-1,TGCAGTGCGTTCTTTGATACGCAGTATTTT,CSAFFDTQYF
once,TRBD1,TRBJ2-1,TRBV7-3,TGTGCCAGCAGCTTACGGGACAGATACGATGAGCAGTTCTTC,CASSLRDRYDEQFF
NA,NA,TRBJ2-3,TRBV5-4,TGTGCCAGCAGCTCGACTAGCACAGATACGCAGTATTTT,CASSSTSTDTQYF
NA,NA,TRBJ2-6,TRBV19,TGTGCCAGTAGTATGGACAGTTCTGGGGCCAACGTCCTGACTTTC,CASSMDSSGANVLTF
NA,NA,TRBJ2-3,TRBV7-2,TGTGCCAGCAGCCCTGCGGAAAGCCCAGATACGCAGTATTTT,CASSPAESPDTQYF
NA,TRBD2,TRBJ2-1,TRBV9,TGTGCCAGCAGCCCGGGACTAGCGGGGGGGAGCTCCTACAATGAGCAGTTCTTC,CASSPGLAGGSSYNEQFF
NA,NA,TRBJ2-6,TRBV2,TGTGCCAGCAGTGAAGGAGGATGGGGGGCTGGGGCCAACGTCCTGACTTTC,CASSEGGWGAGANVLTF
NA,TRBD1,TRBJ1-1,TRBV20-1,TGCAGTGCCCCGACAGGGATGGAAGCTTTCTTT,CSAPTGMEAFF